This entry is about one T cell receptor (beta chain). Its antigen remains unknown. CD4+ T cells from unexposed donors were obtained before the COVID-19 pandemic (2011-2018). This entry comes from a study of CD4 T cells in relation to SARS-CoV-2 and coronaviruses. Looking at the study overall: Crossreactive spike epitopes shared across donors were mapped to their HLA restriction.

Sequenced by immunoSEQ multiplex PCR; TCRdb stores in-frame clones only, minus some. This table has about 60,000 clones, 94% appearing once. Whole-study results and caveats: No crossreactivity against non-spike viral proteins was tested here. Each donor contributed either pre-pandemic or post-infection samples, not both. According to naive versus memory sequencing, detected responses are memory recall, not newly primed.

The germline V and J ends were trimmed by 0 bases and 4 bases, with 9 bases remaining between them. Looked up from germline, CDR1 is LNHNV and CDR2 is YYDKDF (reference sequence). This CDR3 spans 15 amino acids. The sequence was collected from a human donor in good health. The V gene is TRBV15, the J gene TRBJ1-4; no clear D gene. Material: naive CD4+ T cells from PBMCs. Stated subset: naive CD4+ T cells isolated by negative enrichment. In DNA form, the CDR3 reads TGTGCCACCAGCAGAGAGGGTGTTATTAATGAAAAACTGTTTTTT. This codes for CATSREGVINEKLFF.